Listed here are 17 T cell receptor beta chains from one sample, sequenced in a study of radiotherapy plus CTLA-4 blockade in lung cancer (dated by TCRdb to 2016 to 2018). Libraries were prepared through the immunoSEQ multiplex PCR assay. This immuneACCESS table, as held by TCRdb, lists in-frame sequences with V and J called but not all clones. Of the missing ones, under half trace to an unresolved V gene in checked studies; the others have no known cause. This sample is represented by around 38,000 clones; roughly 85% of them were singletons. Together, the top ten hold around a fifth of the sample. The sample in question was peripheral blood, obtained from a patient treated with radiotherapy plus ipilimumab. The receptors were gathered from a human donor with non-small cell lung cancer whose response to radiotherapy plus ipilimumab could not be evaluated.

This rearrangement joins TRBV29-1 to TRBJ2-7, with 8 positions matching TRBD2. The germline CDR1 and CDR2 sequences are SQVTM and ANQGSEA. The CDR3 contains 14 residues. V lost 4 bases and J lost 0; bases outside the gene matches: 5. The CDR3 DNA is TGCAGCGTTGGTCGGGGGGGGAGCTCCTACGAGCAGTACTTC. It specifies CSVGRGGSSYEQYF.

V usage is TRBV11-2 and J usage is TRBJ2-7, with a tentative D call TRBD1 (5 bases). The CDR3 has 14 amino acids. The germline V gene has CDR1 SGHAT and CDR2 FQNNGV. Trimming pared 0 bases from V and 1 base from J, leaving 7 bases between. The DNA of the CDR3 is TGTGCCAGCAGCTTAGACCAGGGATCCTACGAGCAGTACTTC. Its protein product is CASSLDQGSYEQYF. The whole variable domain, filled in from reference TRBV11-2 and TRBJ2-7, reads EAGVAQSPRYKIIEKRQSVAFWCNPISGHATLYWYQQILGQGPKLLIQFQNNGVVDDSQLPKDRFSAERLKGVDSTLKIQPAKLEDSAVYLCASSLDQGSYEQYFGPGTRLTVT.

This rearrangement joins TRBV5-1 to TRBJ1-6; a possible D gene is TRBD1 (5 bases). This CDR3 region has 15 residues. Germline lookup yields CDR1 SGHRS and CDR2 YFSETQ. V was shortened by 9 bases and J by 12 bases, with 25 bases between the two germline ends. The CDR3 coding sequence is TGCGCCACCTTACTACAGGCCCGCGAATTTGGACCCCTCCACTTT. It is translated as CATLLQAREFGPLHF. The full variable domain, rest sourced from reference TRBV5-1 and TRBJ1-6, is KAGVTQTPRYLIKTRGQQVTLSCSPISGHRSVSWYQQTPGQGLQFLFEYFSETQRNKGNFPGRFSGRQFSNSRSEMNVSTLELGDSALYLCATLLQAREFGPLHFGNGTRLTVT.

The genes are TRBV19 and TRBJ1-2; tentative D call: TRBD1 (6 bases). The CDR3 length is 15 residues. Between the trimmed V and J ends, which lost 5 bases and 8 bases, there was a span of 21 bases. Germline CDR1 reads LNHDA; CDR2 reads SQIVND (reference sequence). CDR3 in amino acids: CASSRDKALLYGYTF. The CDR3 DNA follows: TGTGCCAGTAGTCGGGACAAGGCCCTCCTATACGGCTACACCTTC.

The V gene is TRBV4-1, the J gene TRBJ2-1; 9 bases fit TRBD2. The ends lost 4 bases at V and 5 bases at J; junction bases unmatched: 9. Germline CDR1 reads MGHRA; CDR2 reads YSYEKL. The CDR3 totals 16 residues. The CDR3 is CASSRGRASGDNEQFF. Here the CDR3 DNA reads TGCGCCAGCAGCCGTGGGAGGGCTAGCGGGGACAATGAGCAGTTCTTC.

The rearrangement joins TRBV19 to TRBJ2-3; D not certain. V was cut by 7 bases and J by 2 bases, with 19 bases left in between. The length of the CDR3 is 16 residues. Per the germline V gene, CDR1 is LNHDA and CDR2 is SQIVND (reference sequence). CDR3 sequence (DNA): TGTGCCAGTACTAATAACCCTGGTGGTTTCACAGATACGCAGTATTTT. Its protein product is CASTNNPGGFTDTQYF.

The chain has TRBV10-1 and TRBJ1-5; TRBD1 might be the D (5 bases). Between the trimmed V and J ends, which lost 6 bases and 2 bases, there was a span of 8 bases. CDR3 size: 13 residues. CDR1 is WNHNN and CDR2 is SYGVQD in the germline V gene (reference sequence). The CDR3 loop reads CASSPGGNQPQHF. In DNA, the CDR3 is TGCGCCAGCAGCCCGGGGGGCAATCAGCCCCAGCATTTT.

The chain is built from TRBV11-2 and TRBJ2-7; TRBD1 matches 7 bases. Germline V lookup: CDR1 SGHAT, CDR2 FQNNGV. This CDR3 is 17 amino acids long. V gave up 4 bases and J gave up 3 bases; unmatched junction bases: 15. This CDR3 is CASSSTFQQGSDYEQYF. CDR3 DNA sequence: TGTGCCAGCAGCTCAACTTTCCAACAGGGGTCAGACTACGAGCAGTACTTC.

The chain recombines TRBV4-1 with TRBJ2-7; D is perhaps TRBD1 (6 bases). The germline V gene encodes CDR1 MGHRA and CDR2 YSYEKL. The ends were cut back, 4 bases at V and 1 base at J, with 26 bases in the middle. CDR3 length: 19 amino acids. The chain's CDR3 is CASSPYLAIQGKRSYEQYF. CDR3 in DNA: TGCGCCAGCAGCCCCTATCTCGCGATCCAGGGGAAGAGGTCCTACGAGCAGTACTTC.

This clone was picked up one time. The chain employs TRBV5-1 and TRBJ2-7; no reliable D call. The germline V gene has CDR1 SGHRS and CDR2 YFSETQ. Trimming left V 0 bases short and J 1 base short, with 11 bases between. This CDR3 spans 15 amino acids. The CDR3 DNA follows: TGCGCCAGCAGCTTGGACCCGGCCAGGTCCTACGAGCAGTACTTC. Protein: CASSLDPARSYEQYF.

The chain joins TRBV7-9 to TRBJ1-2; tentatively, D is TRBD1 (5 bases). CDR1 is SEHNR, CDR2 FQNEAQ, per germline (reference sequence). Trimming cost V 1 base and J 3 bases, with 12 bases left between them. The CDR3 has 15 residues. CDR3 region: CASSLESQGYYGYTF. Here the CDR3 DNA reads TGTGCCAGCAGCTTAGAATCTCAGGGCTACTATGGCTACACCTTC.

CDR3 sequence reads: CASSPTGMNTEAFF. Written as DNA, the CDR3 is TGTGCCAGCTCACCAACTGGTATGAACACTGAAGCTTTCTTT. The chain couples TRBV18 to TRBJ1-1, with D hard to call. This CDR3 region has 14 residues. Germline V gives CDR1 KGHSH, CDR2 LQKENI. V was pared by 2 bases and J by 0 bases, with 7 bases between.

This chain joins TRBV9 and TRBJ2-6, with a tentative D call TRBD1 (6 bases). This CDR3 contains 17 residues. Germline V gene sequence: CDR1 SGDLS, CDR2 YYNGEE. V lost 0 bases and J 0 bases, leaving 10 bases between the germline ends. The CDR3 reads CASSVDRASSGANVLTF. DNA of the CDR3: TGTGCCAGCAGCGTAGACAGGGCAAGCTCTGGGGCCAACGTCCTGACTTTC.

This rearrangement joins TRBV27 to TRBJ1-1; 8 nucleotides line up with TRBD1. J gave up 0 bases and V 3 bases, and 9 bases lay outside the gene matches. CDR1 and CDR2 (germline): MNHEY, SMNVEV (reference sequence). This CDR3 comprises 17 residues. The DNA of the CDR3 is TGTGCCAGCAGTTTCTACCCGACAGGGGTAATGAACACTGAAGCTTTCTTT. Its translation is CASSFYPTGVMNTEAFF.

The V call is TRBV5-1, the J call TRBJ2-3; TRBD2 is a possible D gene (6 bases). CDR1 and CDR2 (germline): SGHRS, YFSETQ. CDR3 length: 14 residues. With 1 base removed from V and 2 bases from J, the gap between germline ends came to 8 bases. CDR3 sequence reads: CASSLWGDTDTQYF. The CDR3 DNA reads TGCGCCAGCAGCTTGTGGGGGGACACAGATACGCAGTATTTT.

DNA of the CDR3: TGCGCCAGCAGCCGAGGGGGGGAAGGTCCCGGGGAGCTGTTTTTT. Its translation is CASSRGGEGPGELFF. The chain carries TRBV4-1 and TRBJ2-2; D is possibly TRBD2 (7 bases). V was clipped by 4 bases and J by 6 bases, with 15 bases between them. The CDR3 extends over 15 amino acids. In germline, CDR1 is MGHRA, CDR2 YSYEKL.

This clone showed up just once. The chain is built from TRBV4-3 and TRBJ2-5; TRBD2 agrees at 8 bases. The germline CDR1 and CDR2 sequences are LGHNA and YSLEER. The ends lost 0 bases at V and 1 base at J; junction bases unmatched: 1. The CDR3 loop spans 15 amino acids. In nucleotides, the CDR3 is TGCGCCAGCAGCCAAGAGCGGGGGGCCCAAGAGACCCAGTACTTC. It specifies CASSQERGAQETQYF.